A single sample gave rise to the 18 T cell receptor beta chains below, sequenced in a study of shared clonotypes between healthy human individuals. CD45RO-negative CD8 cells positively selected for CCR7 made up the naive population, which excluded terminally differentiated effector memory CD45RA+ cells. Measured with immunoSEQ multiplex PCR; TCRdb has only the in-frame clones, and not every one. The table records 750,000 to 1,000,000 clones, almost 95% of them present only once. Sequenced sample: naive CD8+ T cells sorted from blood. The receptors stem from a man aged 25 to 45 in good health.

J is TRBJ1-2 and V is TRBV13; a weak D match, TRBD1 (6 bases). V shed 2 bases and J shed 1 base, with 14 bases lying between them. The germline V gene encodes CDR1 PRHDT and CDR2 FYEKMQ (reference sequence). The CDR3 sequence is 16 residues long. CDR3 in DNA: TGTGCCAGCAGCTTAAGCGAAACAGGGCTTAACTATGGCTACACCTTC. Protein product: CASSLSETGLNYGYTF.

DNA for the CDR3: TGTGCAGTTAACCCGGGTGGCACCGGGGAGCTGTTTTTT. This sequence encodes CAVNPGGTGELFF. This sequence joins TRBV7-6 and TRBJ2-2; D remains ambiguous. CDR3 length: 13 residues. CDR1 SGHVS and CDR2 FNYEAQ come from the germline V gene.

This chain joins TRBV13 and TRBJ2-3, with 7 positions matching TRBD1. Germline assignment: CDR1 PRHDT and CDR2 FYEKMQ (reference sequence). J lost 6 bases, V lost 7 bases, and 16 bases had no gene match. The CDR3 runs to 16 residues. CDR3 nucleotide sequence: TGTGCCAGCATGGACAGAGGGGGCCCCCAGCGGGATACGCAGTATTTT. Translated: CASMDRGGPQRDTQYF.

This rearrangement joins TRBV4-3 to TRBJ2-2, with a tentative D call TRBD1 (5 bases). The CDR3 sequence is 17 residues long. Trimming took 0 bases from V and 4 from J, leaving 15 bases between them. Germline V CDR1 and CDR2: LGHNA, YSLEER. This chain's CDR3 is CASSQDQAGYSTGELFF. CDR3 DNA: TGCGCCAGCAGCCAAGATCAAGCAGGGTATTCCACCGGGGAGCTGTTTTTT.

V and J are TRBV19 and TRBJ2-1, with D possibly matching TRBD1 (5 bases). The CDR3 has 14 residues. Trimming removed 9 bases from V and 0 bases from J, with 12 bases in between. Looked up from germline, CDR1 is LNHDA and CDR2 is SQIVND (reference sequence). The CDR3 DNA is TGTGCCAGCACGGACACCAGCTCCTACAATGAGCAGTTCTTC. It codes for CASTDTSSYNEQFF.

The genes are TRBV6-5 and TRBJ2-3, with D possibly TRBD2 on 5 matching bases. CDR1 is MNHEY and CDR2 is SVGAGI in the germline V gene. The CDR3 spans 15 residues. The V gene lost 6 bases and the J gene lost 4 bases, with 17 bases spanning the gap. The CDR3 is CASSQGEGFADTQYF. Here the CDR3 DNA reads TGTGCCAGCAGCCAAGGCGAGGGTTTCGCAGATACGCAGTATTTT.

The chain employs TRBV9 and TRBJ2-3; D not certain. Trimming left V 3 bases short and J 3 bases short, with 14 bases between. The germline V gene encodes CDR1 SGDLS and CDR2 YYNGEE. The CDR3 is made up of 15 amino acids. In DNA, the CDR3 is TGTGCCAGCAGCGCCCTCCCCGGGCGGACAGATACGCAGTATTTT. It yields the protein CASSALPGRTDTQYF.

This chain joins TRBV28 and TRBJ2-3; a weak D match, TRBD2 (5 bases). CDR1 and CDR2 from the germline V gene are MDHEN and SYDVKM. V was shortened by 8 bases and J by 3 bases, with 21 bases between the two germline ends. This CDR3 spans 16 amino acids. CDR3 protein: CASHLLREIRTDTQYF. CDR3 DNA sequence: TGTGCCAGCCATCTTTTAAGGGAGATAAGGACAGATACGCAGTATTTT.

This chain links TRBV5-1 with TRBJ2-7; D is undetermined. The V end lost 2 bases, the J end lost 1 base, and 4 bases lay between the germline ends. The CDR3 is 12 residues long. Looked up from germline, CDR1 is SGHRS and CDR2 is YFSETQ. The CDR3 nucleotides read TGCGCCAGCAGCTTTGATTCCTACGAGCAGTACTTC. This codes for CASSFDSYEQYF.

The chain carries TRBV10-2 and TRBJ2-3, with 9 bases aligning to TRBD1. The trim removed 0 bases at V and 2 bases at J, leaving 12 bases unmatched. This CDR3 has 19 residues. Germline CDR1 WSHSY, CDR2 SAAADI. CDR3 residues: CASSESLLPGTGYTDTQYF. The DNA of the CDR3 is TGCGCCAGCAGTGAGTCGTTACTACCTGGGACAGGGTACACAGATACGCAGTATTTT.

The chain couples TRBV15 to TRBJ1-4; no clear D gene. Trimming shortened V by 0 bases and J by 0 bases, and 11 bases separated the two germline ends. This CDR3 has 17 residues. Germline CDR1 and CDR2: LNHNV and YYDKDF (reference sequence). This chain's CDR3 is CATSRESAFATNEKLFF. The CDR3 DNA reads as TGTGCCACCAGCAGAGAATCGGCTTTTGCAACTAATGAAAAACTGTTTTTT.

V gene TRBV5-6 combines with J gene TRBJ2-5, with D uncertain. CDR3 length: 13 amino acids. Germline V gene data show CDR1 as SGHDT and CDR2 as YYEEEE. V lost 1 base and J 1 base, leaving 5 bases between the germline ends. CDR3 DNA: TGTGCCAGCAGCTTGCTCCTCCAAGAGACCCAGTACTTC. Protein: CASSLLLQETQYF.

The rearrangement links TRBV5-1 to TRBJ2-1; 7 positions match TRBD1. Germline loops: CDR1 SGHRS, CDR2 YFSETQ. The CDR3 extends over 15 amino acids. The trim removed 4 bases at V and 2 bases at J, leaving 6 bases unmatched. The CDR3 bases are TGCGCCAGCAGCCCCACCGGGACAGCCTACAATGAGCAGTTCTTC. This encodes CASSPTGTAYNEQFF.

The chain has TRBV7-3 and TRBJ2-3; D gene uncertain. This CDR3 is built from 15 residues. Trimming removed 0 bases from V and 6 bases from J, with 13 bases in between. Germline V CDR1 and CDR2: SGHTA, FQGTGA. CDR3 nucleotide sequence: TGTGCCAGCAGCTTAACTCCAATGCCCGCGGATACGCAGTATTTT. This encodes CASSLTPMPADTQYF.

The gene calls are TRBV4-3 and TRBJ1-2, with D perhaps matching TRBD1 (6 bases). The CDR3 is made up of 15 amino acids. Germline assignment: CDR1 LGHNA and CDR2 YSLEER. Trimming cost V 0 bases and J 1 base, with 9 bases left between them. CDR3 nucleotides: TGCGCCAGCAGCCAAGATTTCAGGGGTAACTATGGCTACACCTTC. This translates into CASSQDFRGNYGYTF.

The V and J genes are TRBV27 and TRBJ2-7, with D perhaps being TRBD1 or TRBD2 (6 bases each). Looked up from germline, CDR1 is MNHEY and CDR2 is SMNVEV (reference sequence). Trimming took off 5 bases at V and 3 bases at J, with 17 bases between the two ends. The CDR3 is 15 residues long. The CDR3 sequence is CASSPSGAVLYEQYF. CDR3 nucleotide sequence: TGTGCCAGCAGTCCCTCGGGGGCGGTACTCTACGAGCAGTACTTC.

This clone was counted a single time. The rearrangement links TRBV9 to TRBJ2-2; no reliable D call. The V end was cut by 4 bases, the J end by 6 bases, with 13 bases between. The CDR3 runs to 14 residues. Germline CDR1 SGDLS, CDR2 YYNGEE. The CDR3 sequence is CASSPPPGSGELFF. The CDR3 nucleotides read TGTGCCAGCAGCCCCCCCCCAGGATCCGGGGAGCTGTTTTTT.

The chain combines TRBV28 with TRBJ2-7; D might be TRBD2 (6 bases). CDR3 length: 15 amino acids. Trimming cost V 6 bases and J 2 bases, with 17 bases left between them. Per germline, CDR1 MDHEN and CDR2 SYDVKM. The CDR3 region is CASSATWDSAYEQYF. CDR3 in DNA: TGTGCCAGCAGCGCCACCTGGGACTCAGCCTACGAGCAGTACTTC.